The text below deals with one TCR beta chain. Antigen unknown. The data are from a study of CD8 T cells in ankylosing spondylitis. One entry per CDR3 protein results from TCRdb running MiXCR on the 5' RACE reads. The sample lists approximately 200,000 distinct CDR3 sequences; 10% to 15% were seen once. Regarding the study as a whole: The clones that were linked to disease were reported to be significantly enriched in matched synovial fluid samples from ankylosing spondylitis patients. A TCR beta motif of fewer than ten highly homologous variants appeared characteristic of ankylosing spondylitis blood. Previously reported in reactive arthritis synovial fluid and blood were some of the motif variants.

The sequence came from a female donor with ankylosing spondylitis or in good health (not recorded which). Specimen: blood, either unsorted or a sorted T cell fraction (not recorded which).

The CDR3 here is CASSGYRDRAYEQYF. The CDR3 nucleotides are TGTGCCAGCAGCGGATACCGGGACAGGGCCTACGAGCAGTACTTC. This rearrangement joins TRBV7-6 to TRBJ2-7; 9 bases match TRBD1. Germline V gene data show CDR1 as SGHVS and CDR2 as FNYEAQ. The CDR3 extends over 15 amino acids. J lost 2 bases, V lost 5 bases, and 7 bases had no gene match.